The source of this TCR beta chain is a study of blood T cell repertoires in COVID-19. The CDR3 spans 14 residues. Trimming removed 7 bases at V and 0 bases at J, with 10 bases between. Germline lookup yields CDR1 LNHNV and CDR2 YYDKDF (reference sequence). This table comes from immunoSEQ multiplex PCR, and its TCRdb copy is limited to in-frame clones, with some not included. The data show roughly 50,000 clones, with roughly 85% seen just once and 6.5% held by the top ten. Sequencing was performed on peripheral blood. The sequence came from a man in his sixties with acute or convalescent COVID-19. The chain links TRBV15 to TRBJ2-1; D unclear. The CDR3 here is CATMGSRSYNEQFF. The DNA for the CDR3 is TGTGCCACCATGGGCTCCCGCTCCTACAATGAGCAGTTCTTC. Full variable domain (remainder filled in from reference TRBV15 and TRBJ2-1): DAMVIQNPRYQVTQFGKPVTLSCSQTLNHNVMYWYQQKSSQAPKLLFHYYDKDFNNEADTPDNFQSRRPNTSFCFLDIRSPGLGDTAMYLCATMGSRSYNEQFFGPGTRLTVL.